The 29 T cell receptor beta chains reported below all come from one sample, sequenced in a study of blood T cell repertoires in COVID-19. Repertoires were generated with immunoSEQ multiplex PCR, while TCRdb's copy carries only in-frame clones and drops some. Among hundreds of thousands of clones listed, roughly nine tenths were seen once. Input material: peripheral blood. The receptors were sampled from a man aged 55 to 70 who had recovered from COVID-19.

This chain connects TRBV7-2 to TRBJ2-7; TRBD2 might be the D (8 bases). Germline V CDR1 and CDR2: SGHTA, FQGNSA. V gave up 5 bases and J gave up 6 bases, with 17 bases separating them. CDR3 length: 14 amino acids. This CDR3 reads CASSPGGTRAEQYF. CDR3 sequence (DNA): TGTGCCAGCAGCCCAGGGGGGACTAGGGCCGAGCAGTACTTC.

The chain employs TRBV7-2 and TRBJ1-2; 12 bases map to TRBD1. There are 16 residues in the CDR3. In germline, CDR1 is SGHTA, CDR2 FQGNSA. Trimming took 4 bases from V and 4 from J; bases not matched to a gene: 7. The CDR3 protein is CASSSVGTGGGYGYTF. CDR3 nucleotide sequence: TGTGCCAGCAGCTCCGTCGGGACAGGGGGCGGCTATGGCTACACCTTC.

The genes are TRBV7-3 and TRBJ2-1, with 8 bases fitting TRBD2. V lost 5 bases, J lost 6 bases, and 12 bases stayed unmatched. Germline CDR1 and CDR2: SGHTA and FQGTGA. The CDR3 extends over 16 amino acids. CDR3 coding DNA: TGTGCCAGCAGCATTCCCGGGACTAGGGGCGCCAATGAGCAGTTCTTC. Translation gives CASSIPGTRGANEQFF.

This chain joins TRBV9 and TRBJ2-3; TRBD1 matches 8 bases. Trimming at V came to 4 bases and at J to 3 bases, leaving 10 bases not matched to a gene. This CDR3 comprises 16 residues. Per the germline V gene, CDR1 is SGDLS and CDR2 is YYNGEE. As DNA, the CDR3 is TGTGCCAGCAGCCCTACCTGGGACAGGTCGACAGATACGCAGTATTTT. It specifies CASSPTWDRSTDTQYF.

This chain connects TRBV5-1 to TRBJ1-6; 7 nucleotides line up with TRBD1. V shed 1 base and J 6 bases; nucleotides not matched to a gene: 7. The CDR3 extends over 16 amino acids. CDR1 SGHRS and CDR2 YFSETQ come from the germline V gene. CDR3 protein: CASSLSRQGANSPLHF. CDR3 in DNA: TGCGCCAGCAGCTTGTCGAGACAGGGAGCTAATTCACCCCTCCACTTT.

The CDR3 DNA reads TGTGCCAGCAGAGACACGTATAGCAATCAGCCCCAGCATTTT. Amino acid sequence: CASRDTYSNQPQHF. The V call is TRBV6-5, the J call TRBJ1-5, with D uncertain. The CDR3 extends over 14 amino acids. Germline loops: CDR1 MNHEY, CDR2 SVGAGI. Trimming removed 6 bases at V and 0 bases at J, with 9 bases between.

The chain joins TRBV18 to TRBJ1-6; D is unclear. The CDR3 is 13 amino acids. Germline V gene sequence: CDR1 KGHSH, CDR2 LQKENI. Trimming stripped 6 bases from V and 10 bases from J, with 13 bases between. Here the CDR3 reads CASSDFIQSPLHF. The CDR3 DNA follows: TGTGCCAGCTCGGACTTTATTCAATCACCCCTCCACTTT.

This clone was seen only once. The chain has TRBV15 and TRBJ2-3; the match to TRBD1 covers 8 bases. The CDR3 consists of 15 residues. V gave up 3 bases and J gave up 2 bases; unmatched junction bases: 4. Per the germline V gene, CDR1 is LNHNV and CDR2 is YYDKDF (reference sequence). The CDR3 DNA is TGTGCCACCAGCAGTAGACAGGGGCTCACAGATACGCAGTATTTT. Translated, it gives CATSSRQGLTDTQYF. Together with reference TRBV15 and TRBJ2-3, the CDR3 gives the full variable domain: DAMVIQNPRYQVTQFGKPVTLSCSQTLNHNVMYWYQQKSSQAPKLLFHYYDKDFNNEADTPDNFQSRRPNTSFCFLDIRSPGLGDTAMYLCATSSRQGLTDTQYFGPGTRLTVL.

The chain recombines TRBV6-5 with TRBJ2-1; 7 bases align to TRBD1. CDR3 length: 11 residues. V trimming: 6 bases; J trimming: 9 bases; junction bases outside the gene matches: 2. Germline assignment: CDR1 MNHEY and CDR2 SVGAGI. The CDR3 DNA reads as TGTGCCAGCAGACAGGGGTTTGAGCAGTTCTTC. It is translated as CASRQGFEQFF.

The chain links TRBV6-1 to TRBJ1-3; D gene unclear. The germline V gene has CDR1 MNHNS and CDR2 SASEGT. Trimming took off 0 bases at V and 0 bases at J, with 15 bases between the two ends. This CDR3 is 18 amino acids long. For the CDR3, the DNA is TGTGCCAGCAGTGAAGCGGGCCCCTACAGTTTCTCTGGAAACACCATATATTTT. Translating gives CASSEAGPYSFSGNTIYF.

V gene TRBV6-5 combines with J gene TRBJ2-7; D is possibly TRBD1 (6 bases). V shed 6 bases and J shed 3 bases, with 18 bases lying between them. The germline V gene encodes CDR1 MNHEY and CDR2 SVGAGI. The CDR3 is 15 residues long. The CDR3, as DNA: TGTGCCAGCAGAACGAGGGGGACGGAATTCTACGAGCAGTACTTC. Its translation: CASRTRGTEFYEQYF.

Written as DNA, the CDR3 is TGCGCCAGCAGCTTGGGCTACAGGGGGGGTTACCAAGAGACCCAGTACTTC. This sequence encodes CASSLGYRGGYQETQYF. The V and J genes are TRBV5-1 and TRBJ2-5, with D possibly being TRBD1 (8 bases). V was pared by 0 bases and J by 0 bases, with 15 bases between. CDR1 is SGHRS, CDR2 YFSETQ, per germline. The CDR3 sequence is 17 residues long.

The CDR3: CASIPPGGNSPLHF. For the CDR3, the DNA is TGTGCCAGCATCCCCCCGGGGGGTAATTCACCCCTCCACTTT. The chain uses TRBV6-5 and TRBJ1-6; TRBD1 might be the D (5 bases). The V end was cut by 7 bases, the J end by 6 bases, with 13 bases between. CDR1 and CDR2 from the germline V gene are MNHEY and SVGAGI. This CDR3 has 14 amino acids.

The V gene is TRBV11-2, the J gene TRBJ1-2; D call uncertain. The CDR3 is 14 amino acids. Germline V CDR1 and CDR2: SGHAT, FQNNGV. V gave up 1 base and J gave up 6 bases, with 12 bases separating them. The CDR3 DNA follows: TGTGCCAGCAGCTTAGTTGAAGGGAGGAATGGCTACACCTTC. This encodes CASSLVEGRNGYTF.

V usage is TRBV4-1 and J usage is TRBJ2-3, with unresolved D. The length of the CDR3 is 14 residues. V was trimmed by 0 bases and J by 7 bases, leaving 11 bases between them. The germline V gene encodes CDR1 MGHRA and CDR2 YSYEKL. The chain's CDR3 is CASSQEAKPNTQYF. CDR3 nucleotides: TGCGCCAGCAGCCAAGAAGCGAAGCCTAATACGCAGTATTTT.

This chain links TRBV9 with TRBJ2-6, with TRBD1 identical over 8 bases. The CDR3 is 17 residues long. Germline CDR1 and CDR2: SGDLS and YYNGEE. Trimming took 2 bases from V and 1 from J; bases not matched to a gene: 5. CDR3 sequence (DNA): TGTGCCAGCAGCGTGGCAGGACAGGGTTCTGGGGCCAACGTCCTGACTTTC. This codes for CASSVAGQGSGANVLTF.

V and J are TRBV5-6 and TRBJ1-5; TRBD1 agrees at 9 bases. With 4 bases clipped from V and 3 bases from J, the junction kept 5 bases outside the gene matches. Germline lookup yields CDR1 SGHDT and CDR2 YYEEEE. The length of the CDR3 is 15 residues. Here the CDR3 DNA reads TGTGCCAGCAGCCCCTGGGACAGGGACAATCAGCCCCAGCATTTT. Residues: CASSPWDRDNQPQHF.

The chain links TRBV19 to TRBJ2-3, with no clear D. Trimming took off 4 bases at V and 3 bases at J, with 14 bases between the two ends. Germline V gene lookup returns CDR1 LNHDA and CDR2 SQIVND (reference sequence). The CDR3 spans 15 residues. The DNA for the CDR3 is TGTGCCAGTAGTAAAAATGAGAGAATGACAGATACGCAGTATTTT. As protein: CASSKNERMTDTQYF.

This chain connects TRBV25-1 to TRBJ1-2, with D perhaps matching TRBD1 (5 bases). This CDR3 is 15 amino acids long. CDR1 and CDR2 from the germline V gene are MGHDK and SYGVNS. The germline V and J ends were trimmed by 3 bases and 5 bases, with 16 bases remaining between them. The CDR3 sequence: CASSDWTKAAYGYTF. DNA of the CDR3: TGTGCCAGCAGTGACTGGACAAAAGCAGCGTATGGCTACACCTTC.

The chain combines TRBV21-1 with TRBJ2-7; TRBD2 is the table's D call, not checked against the DNA. TRBV21-1 is tagged as a pseudogene. The CDR3 has 14 residues. The CDR3 DNA reads as TGTGCCAGCAGCGAAAGATTCACAAGGAGGGAGCAGTACTTC. Protein sequence: CASSERFTRREQYF.

V usage is TRBV5-1 and J usage is TRBJ2-3; TRBD1 aligns across 7 bases. With 4 bases clipped from V and 0 bases from J, the junction kept 5 bases outside the gene matches. The CDR3 is 15 residues long. Germline V gives CDR1 SGHRS, CDR2 YFSETQ. The CDR3 region is CASSPGQTSTDTQYF. The CDR3 region has the DNA TGCGCCAGCAGCCCGGGACAGACTAGCACAGATACGCAGTATTTT.

The chain links TRBV2 to TRBJ1-1, with a tentative D call TRBD1 (6 bases). Germline values: CDR1 SNHLY, CDR2 FYNNEI. This CDR3 is 12 amino acids long. Trimming shortened V by 5 bases and J by 11 bases, and 15 bases separated the two germline ends. The CDR3 bases are TGTGCCAGCAGTACTAGGGGGGGAGGGGCTTTCTTT. Translating it yields CASSTRGGGAFF.

The rearrangement links TRBV9 to TRBJ2-1, with 12 bases identical to TRBD2. The length of the CDR3 is 17 residues. The germline CDR1 and CDR2 sequences are SGDLS and YYNGEE. Trimming cost V 1 base and J 7 bases; bases outside gene matches: 9. The CDR3 DNA follows: TGTGCCAGCAGCGTATGGAAACTAGCGGGAGGTAAGAATGAGCAGTTCTTC. It translates to CASSVWKLAGGKNEQFF. Using reference TRBV9 and TRBJ2-1 for the parts outside the CDR3, the full variable domain is DSGVTQTPKHLITATGQRVTLRCSPRSGDLSVYWYQQSLDQGLQFLIQYYNGEERAKGNILERFSAQQFPDLHSELNLSSLELGDSALYFCASSVWKLAGGKNEQFFGPGTRLTVL.

The chain couples TRBV2 to TRBJ2-1, with D possibly being TRBD1 (5 bases). Germline V gives CDR1 SNHLY, CDR2 FYNNEI. The CDR3 totals 13 residues. Trimming left V 6 bases short and J 9 bases short, with 15 bases between. The CDR3 reads CASRGRVFTEQFF. CDR3 coding DNA: TGTGCCAGCAGGGGCAGGGTATTCACTGAGCAGTTCTTC.

Concerning this clone itself: A read error may produce the germline difference seen at one junction end. This chain uses TRBV4-2 with TRBJ2-7; D is undetermined. This CDR3 has 14 residues. The germline V gene encodes CDR1 LGHNA and CDR2 YNFKEQ. The CDR3 DNA follows: TGTGCCAGCAGCCAAGAAGAATCCGTTTTGACAAAGCACTTC. Translating gives CASSQEESVLTKHF.

V is TRBV2 and J is TRBJ2-5; TRBD2 aligns across 12 bases. This CDR3 contains 14 residues. Per the germline V gene, CDR1 is SNHLY and CDR2 is FYNNEI. CDR3 nucleotides: TGTGCTACCCCTAGCGGGAGGGTCCGGGAGACCCAGTACTTC. This sequence encodes CATPSGRVRETQYF.

The rearrangement uses TRBV6-5 and TRBJ2-2; 7 positions match TRBD1. J gave up 0 bases and V 8 bases, and 6 bases lay outside the gene matches. Germline loops: CDR1 MNHEY, CDR2 SVGAGI. This CDR3 region has 15 residues. The CDR3 bases are TGTGCCAGCGATTGGGGACAGTCGAACACCGGGGAGCTGTTTTTT. It encodes CASDWGQSNTGELFF.

The V and J genes are TRBV11-3 and TRBJ2-2; D is undetermined. V dropped 6 bases and J dropped 5 bases, with 13 bases sitting between them. Germline CDR1 reads SGHNT; CDR2 reads YENEEA. CDR3 length: 14 residues. The CDR3 loop is CASSIVSSTGELFF. The CDR3 DNA reads as TGTGCCAGCAGTATAGTGAGTTCAACCGGGGAGCTGTTTTTT. The full variable domain, its missing parts supplied by reference TRBV11-3 and TRBJ2-2, is EAGVVQSPRYKIIEKKQPVAFWCNPISGHNTLYWYLQNLGQGPELLIRYENEEAVDDSQLPKDRFSAERLKGVDSTLKIQPAELGDSAVYLCASSIVSSTGELFFGEGSRLTVL.

This chain uses TRBV3-1 (or the pseudogene TRBV3-2) with TRBJ1-1, with D uncertain. The ends were cut back, 5 bases at V and 11 bases at J, with 15 bases in the middle. CDR3 length: 12 residues. Germline-derived CDR1 and CDR2 are LGHDT and YNNKEL (reference sequence). The CDR3, as DNA: TGTGCCAGCAGCTCTACCACCACTAGGGCTTTCTTT. Residues: CASSSTTTRAFF.